This T cell receptor beta chain is from a study of cytomegalovirus exposure and HLA in healthy donors. The CDR3 loop spans 15 amino acids. V trimming: 4 bases; J trimming: 11 bases; junction bases outside the gene matches: 13. CDR1 is MNHNY, CDR2 SVGAGI, per germline (reference sequence). Remarks on this clone: Its specificity is not known.

Broader study findings: As a later analysis revealed, most CMV-associated TCR beta chains appeared HLA-restricted. It was taken for granted in presence/absence analyses that sequencing depth across donors was roughly uniform. The HLA-A and HLA-B alleles of most subjects were reportedly predicted accurately from TCR beta sequences.

The PCR made use of 60 Vbeta and 13 Jbeta primers. This table comes from immunoSEQ multiplex PCR, and its TCRdb copy is limited to in-frame clones, with some not included. The sample includes 90,000 to 130,000 clones, around 79% of them seen just once. The clonotype originates from a woman in her twenties or thirties in good health and CMV-seronegative. The chain couples TRBV6-6 to TRBJ1-1; TRBD1 aligns across 10 bases. The source material was PBMCs. The CDR3 DNA is TGTGCCAGCAGTTTATCGACAGGGGGCGGGTTTGTCGCTTTCTTT. This codes for CASSLSTGGGFVAFF.